This is a list of T cell receptor beta chains from one sample in a study of blood T cell repertoires in COVID-19. The data were produced by immunoSEQ multiplex PCR, yet TCRdb's version contains in-frame clones alone and is incomplete. The profile shows 20,000 to 25,000 clones, 80% of them singletons. The sequencing input was peripheral blood. These receptors were taken from a woman aged 80 or over with acute or convalescent COVID-19. Each CDR3 is given with its conserved first and last residue. Fields, in order: clone size, V gene, J gene, D gene, CDR3 DNA, CDR3 protein. A D gene is named only where the DNA matches it firmly. Expanded clones are given a class, and other clones once, few, many or no size at all.

clone size: once; V gene: TRBV28; J gene: TRBJ1-2; D gene: .; CDR3 DNA: TGTGCCAGCAGTTTTAGCGGGGCTACTAACTATGGCTACACCTTC; CDR3 protein: CASSFSGATNYGYTF
clone size: .; V gene: TRBV27; J gene: TRBJ1-2; D gene: .; CDR3 DNA: TGTGCCAGCAGTTTCGGAGGGAGCTATGGCTACACCTTC; CDR3 protein: CASSFGGSYGYTF
clone size: .; V gene: TRBV18; J gene: TRBJ1-2; D gene: .; CDR3 DNA: TGTGCCAGCTCACCTCAGGGATTAGGCGGCTACACCTTC; CDR3 protein: CASSPQGLGGYTF
clone size: .; V gene: TRBV7-9; J gene: TRBJ2-7; D gene: TRBD1; CDR3 DNA: TGTGCCAGCAGCTCGGACAGGGGGCTCTACGAGCAGTACTTC; CDR3 protein: CASSSDRGLYEQYF
clone size: .; V gene: TRBV6-6; J gene: TRBJ1-5; D gene: .; CDR3 DNA: TGTGCCAGCAGTTCACAGGGTTTCAATCAGCCCCAGCATTTT; CDR3 protein: CASSSQGFNQPQHF
clone size: .; V gene: TRBV5-1; J gene: TRBJ1-5; D gene: .; CDR3 DNA: TGCGCCAGCAGCTTGGAGGCAGGGAATCAGCCCCAGCATTTT; CDR3 protein: CASSLEAGNQPQHF
clone size: .; V gene: TRBV29-1; J gene: TRBJ1-1; D gene: TRBD1; CDR3 DNA: TGCAGCGGTAACAGGGGTAACACTGAAGCTTTCTTT; CDR3 protein: CSGNRGNTEAFF
clone size: .; V gene: TRBV13; J gene: TRBJ1-2; D gene: .; CDR3 DNA: TGTGCCAGCAGCGCTGTCCGGAACTATGGCTACACCTTC; CDR3 protein: CASSAVRNYGYTF
clone size: .; V gene: TRBV19; J gene: TRBJ1-4; D gene: TRBD1; CDR3 DNA: TGTGCCAGTAGTATCACACAGGGGATACAGGAAAAACTGTTTTTT; CDR3 protein: CASSITQGIQEKLFF
clone size: .; V gene: TRBV7-8; J gene: TRBJ1-2; D gene: .; CDR3 DNA: TGTGCCAGCAGTTCACTAACCGAGTTGAGGGGCTACACCTTC; CDR3 protein: CASSSLTELRGYTF
clone size: .; V gene: TRBV6-5; J gene: TRBJ1-1; D gene: TRBD1; CDR3 DNA: TGTGCCAGCAGTTACCAGGGGGCCCAAACTAAAGAAGCTTTCTTT; CDR3 protein: CASSYQGAQTKEAFF
clone size: .; V gene: TRBV6-6; J gene: TRBJ1-2; D gene: TRBD1; CDR3 DNA: TGTGCCAGCAGTAGAGGACAGGGGGCCTATGGCTACACCTTC; CDR3 protein: CASSRGQGAYGYTF
clone size: .; V gene: TRBV19; J gene: TRBJ2-1; D gene: TRBD1; CDR3 DNA: TGTGCCAGTTCTTCGGACAGGGAAAATGAGCAGTTCTTC; CDR3 protein: CASSSDRENEQFF
clone size: .; V gene: TRBV10-3; J gene: TRBJ2-1; D gene: TRBD1; CDR3 DNA: TGTGCCATCAGTACGGGACAGAGTCCCTACAATGAGCAGTTCTTC; CDR3 protein: CAISTGQSPYNEQFF
clone size: once; V gene: TRBV7-2; J gene: TRBJ1-4; D gene: TRBD1; CDR3 DNA: TGTGCCAGCAGCCCAACCGGACAGGCGAATGAAAAACTGTTTTTT; CDR3 protein: CASSPTGQANEKLFF
clone size: .; V gene: TRBV7-2; J gene: TRBJ1-6; D gene: .; CDR3 DNA: TGTGCCAGCAGCTTATGGTCCGGGGGAACTAATTCACCCCTCCACTTT; CDR3 protein: CASSLWSGGTNSPLHF
clone size: .; V gene: TRBV11-2; J gene: TRBJ1-5; D gene: TRBD1; CDR3 DNA: TGTGCCAGCAGCTTGGGACAGGGGGATCATCAGCCCCAGCATTTT; CDR3 protein: CASSLGQGDHQPQHF
clone size: .; V gene: TRBV19; J gene: TRBJ2-7; D gene: TRBD2; CDR3 DNA: TGTGCCAGTAGTCCCGGGAGGGGACATTACGTATTAGCCTACAAGCAGTACTTC; CDR3 protein: CASSPGRGHYVLAYKQYF
clone size: .; V gene: TRBV7-8; J gene: TRBJ1-6; D gene: TRBD1; CDR3 DNA: TGTGCCAGCAGCCAGGGGGGGAGCTCCTATAATTCACCCCTCCACTTT; CDR3 protein: CASSQGGSSYNSPLHF
clone size: .; V gene: TRBV5-1; J gene: TRBJ1-1; D gene: .; CDR3 DNA: TGCGCCAGCAGCTTGGAGGCAGGGAAGACTGAAGCTTTCTTT; CDR3 protein: CASSLEAGKTEAFF
clone size: once; V gene: TRBV6-2/TRBV6-3; J gene: TRBJ1-2; D gene: .; CDR3 DNA: TGTGCCAGCAGCGTCGACAGAGCTAACTATGGCTACACCTTC; CDR3 protein: CASSVDRANYGYTF
clone size: .; V gene: TRBV24-1; J gene: TRBJ2-1; D gene: .; CDR3 DNA: TGTGCCACCGGCCCGGGAGATTACAATGAGCAGTTCTTC; CDR3 protein: CATGPGDYNEQFF
clone size: few; V gene: TRBV19; J gene: TRBJ2-3; D gene: .; CDR3 DNA: TGTGCCAGTAGTCCTTGGGACACCCGAGATACGCAGTATTTT; CDR3 protein: CASSPWDTRDTQYF
clone size: .; V gene: TRBV7-6; J gene: TRBJ2-5; D gene: .; CDR3 DNA: TGTGCCAGCAGCGCCGAGCGGAAAGAGACCCAGTACTTC; CDR3 protein: CASSAERKETQYF
clone size: .; V gene: TRBV6-6; J gene: TRBJ2-7; D gene: .; CDR3 DNA: TGTGCCAGCAGTTACTGGGCGGGGGAGCAGTACTTC; CDR3 protein: CASSYWAGEQYF
clone size: .; V gene: TRBV21-1; J gene: TRBJ2-7; D gene: .; CDR3 DNA: TGTGCCAGACCTACTCGGGACACCCCCTCCTACGAGCAGTACTTC; CDR3 protein: CARPTRDTPSYEQYF
clone size: .; V gene: TRBV2; J gene: TRBJ2-7; D gene: TRBD2; CDR3 DNA: TGTGCCAGCAGTTGGGGACGGGGGGGGTACGAGCAGTACTTC; CDR3 protein: CASSWGRGGYEQYF
clone size: .; V gene: TRBV5-1; J gene: TRBJ1-3; D gene: .; CDR3 DNA: TGCGCCAGCAGCTCGGTGGGGGGGTCTGGAAACACCATATATTTT; CDR3 protein: CASSSVGGSGNTIYF
clone size: .; V gene: TRBV4-1; J gene: TRBJ2-7; D gene: .; CDR3 DNA: TGCGCCAGCAGCCAAGACCTAAGCCGTGGGCAGTACTTC; CDR3 protein: CASSQDLSRGQYF
clone size: .; V gene: TRBV19; J gene: TRBJ1-3; D gene: .; CDR3 DNA: TGTGCCAGTAGTATGGAGGGCAGCTTCGACTCTGGAAACACCATATATTTT; CDR3 protein: CASSMEGSFDSGNTIYF
clone size: .; V gene: TRBV19; J gene: TRBJ2-2; D gene: TRBD1; CDR3 DNA: TGTGCCAGTAGTATAGCGACAGGGACCGGGGAGCTGTTTTTT; CDR3 protein: CASSIATGTGELFF
clone size: once; V gene: TRBV10-3; J gene: TRBJ1-3; D gene: .; CDR3 DNA: TGTGCCATCAAACAGGATACGACTGGAAACACCATATATTTT; CDR3 protein: CAIKQDTTGNTIYF
clone size: .; V gene: TRBV19; J gene: TRBJ2-2; D gene: TRBD2; CDR3 DNA: TGTGCCAGCTCCGGGACTAGCGGGAGTCTAGAGGTTACCGGGGAGCTGTTTTTT; CDR3 protein: CASSGTSGSLEVTGELFF
clone size: few; V gene: TRBV30; J gene: TRBJ1-4; D gene: .; CDR3 DNA: TGTGCCTGGAGTGTACAGGAAAAACTGTTTTTT; CDR3 protein: CAWSVQEKLFF
clone size: few; V gene: TRBV6-4; J gene: TRBJ1-2; D gene: TRBD1; CDR3 DNA: TGTGCCAGCAGTCGGTCAGGGGGGCACTATGGCTACACCTTC; CDR3 protein: CASSRSGGHYGYTF
clone size: .; V gene: TRBV19; J gene: TRBJ2-7; D gene: TRBD1; CDR3 DNA: TGTGCCAGTAGAGGGACAGGCTTTTCCTACGAGCAGTACTTC; CDR3 protein: CASRGTGFSYEQYF
clone size: .; V gene: TRBV6-2/TRBV6-3; J gene: TRBJ1-2; D gene: TRBD1; CDR3 DNA: TGTGCCAGCAGTTTCGTTCCGACAGGGGGCTATGGCTACACCTTC; CDR3 protein: CASSFVPTGGYGYTF
clone size: .; V gene: TRBV19; J gene: TRBJ2-2; D gene: .; CDR3 DNA: TGTGCCAGTAGTCAATCGAGGAACACCGGGGAGCTGTTTTTT; CDR3 protein: CASSQSRNTGELFF
clone size: .; V gene: TRBV20-1; J gene: TRBJ2-7; D gene: .; CDR3 DNA: TGCAGTGCTAGACAGGGCTACGAGCAGTACTTC; CDR3 protein: CSARQGYEQYF
clone size: .; V gene: TRBV6-1; J gene: TRBJ2-2; D gene: TRBD1; CDR3 DNA: TGTGCCAGCAGTGAACGGACAGGGGGCTTCAATAATCGGGAGCTGTTTTTT; CDR3 protein: CASSERTGGFNNRELFF